What follows are 23 T cell receptor beta chains derived from one specimen sequenced in a study of spatial heterogeneity in lung cancer (dated by TCRdb to about 2019). Broader findings and caveats from the paper: The tumor nonsynonymous mutation count correlated with the number of expanded intratumoral alpha and beta TCRs.

Preparation of the library involved 5' RACE. TCRdb records NextSeq 500 as the sequencer. The public reads were quality trimmed at Q25 with fastp and then assembled into clones with MiXCR by TCRdb, keeping productive beta chains. Every distinct CDR3 protein forms one entry, paired with its most common genes and DNA. The sample table contains 5,000 to 6,500 distinct CDR3 sequences; only one count was recorded for around 5% of them. The ten largest clones add up to approximately 23% of the sample. The antigens of these receptors remain unknown. The sample's time point label is to be understood as: sample taken at primary tumor resection. This specimen consisted of lung tumor tissue, obtained at surgery. These receptors were taken from a male donor with early-stage non-small cell lung cancer.

This clonotype is termed medium-sized. Being off target in a library aimed at alpha chains, this beta chain has a size of little meaning. The chain recombines TRBV5-1 with TRBJ1-4, with 10 bases aligning to TRBD1. Germline V CDR1 and CDR2: SGHRS, YFSETQ. V lost 2 bases to trimming and J lost 6 bases; unmatched junction nucleotides: 4. The length of the CDR3 is 15 residues. Here the CDR3 DNA reads TGCGCCAGCAGCTTTACCGGGACAGGGGATGAAAAACTGTTTTTT. Protein product: CASSFTGTGDEKLFF.

This clonotype is classed as medium-sized. This beta chain is a stray read from a library made for alpha chains; its abundance is not meaningful. This chain joins TRBV6-5 and TRBJ1-1, with 9 nucleotides matching TRBD1. Germline lookup yields CDR1 MNHEY and CDR2 SVGAGI. V lost 3 bases and J lost 5; bases outside the gene matches: 10. The CDR3 covers 16 residues. CDR3 bases: TGTGCCAGCAGTTATTGGACAGGGGCGCATATGACTGAAGCTTTCTTT. Its translation is CASSYWTGAHMTEAFF.

By sample fraction, this clonotype is medium-sized (0.01 to 0.1%). Found in a library prepared for alpha chains, this beta chain is an off-target read, and its abundance has little meaning. The chain links TRBV6-1 to TRBJ2-2; 9 bases align to TRBD2. The CDR3 is 16 amino acids. Germline CDR1 reads MNHNS; CDR2 reads SASEGT. V dropped 6 bases and J dropped 7; count of bases not matched to a gene: 12. CDR3 in amino acids: CASSESLAGVGGELFF. The CDR3, as DNA: TGTGCCAGCAGCGAATCCTTAGCGGGAGTCGGCGGGGAGCTGTTTTTT.

This clonotype was detected ten times or more. This beta chain is an unintended read in a library built for alpha chains; its size means little. The chain carries TRBV4-1 and TRBJ2-7; D is tentatively TRBD1 or TRBD2 (6 bases each). Germline V gives CDR1 MGHRA, CDR2 YSYEKL. The CDR3 contains 13 residues. The germline V and J ends were trimmed by 0 bases and 5 bases, with 8 bases remaining between them. CDR3 loop: CASSQEGGDEQYF. For the CDR3, the DNA is TGCGCCAGCAGCCAAGAGGGGGGCGACGAGCAGTACTTC.

This clonotype has a count of ten or more. This beta chain is an off-target read within a library intended for alpha chains, so its frequency means little. The J gene is TRBJ2-6, the V gene TRBV6-1; D uncertain. The length of the CDR3 is 16 residues. Germline values: CDR1 MNHNS, CDR2 SASEGT. V was shortened by 4 bases and J by 0 bases, with 10 bases between the two germline ends. CDR3 in amino acids: CASSALGRSGANVLTF. In DNA, the CDR3 is TGTGCCAGCAGTGCGCTAGGGCGCTCTGGGGCCAACGTCCTGACTTTC.

By proportion, this clonotype is medium-sized. Little can be read into the size of this beta chain, an off-target read in a library designed for alpha chains. J is TRBJ2-2 and V is TRBV11-2, with D possibly TRBD2 on 6 matching bases. The CDR3 is 18 amino acids. Germline V gene lookup returns CDR1 SGHAT and CDR2 FQNNGV. V lost 4 bases and J 3 bases, leaving 21 bases between the germline ends. The CDR3 region is CASSSEVWREGDTGELFF. CDR3 nucleotides: TGTGCCAGCAGCTCCGAAGTCTGGAGGGAAGGGGACACCGGGGAGCTGTTTTTT. Together with reference TRBV11-2 and TRBJ2-2, the CDR3 gives the full variable domain: EAGVAQSPRYKIIEKRQSVAFWCNPISGHATLYWYQQILGQGPKLLIQFQNNGVVDDSQLPKDRFSAERLKGVDSTLKIQPAKLEDSAVYLCASSSEVWREGDTGELFFGEGSRLTVL.

By share, this clonotype ranks as medium-sized. Because this beta chain is a stray read in a library intended to capture alpha chains, its abundance should not be given much weight. The genes are TRBV20-1 and TRBJ1-2; D is unresolved. V lost 6 bases and J 7 bases, leaving 24 bases between the germline ends. Germline V CDR1 and CDR2: DFQATT, SNEGSKA (reference sequence). This CDR3 is built from 15 residues. The CDR3 protein is CSAAGRFVGYLGYTF. CDR3 bases: TGCAGTGCCGCCGGACGGTTTGTGGGCTATCTTGGCTACACCTTC.

This clonotype is labeled medium-sized. This beta chain is an unintended read in a library built for alpha chains; its size means little. The V and J genes are TRBV28 and TRBJ2-7; tentatively, D is TRBD1 (6 bases). The V gene lost 5 bases and the J gene lost 1 base, with 18 bases spanning the gap. Germline CDR1 reads MDHEN; CDR2 reads SYDVKM. The CDR3 covers 16 residues. The DNA of the CDR3 is TGTGCCAGCAGTCCGATAACCGGTAGGGGGTCCTACGAGCAGTACTTC. This sequence encodes CASSPITGRGSYEQYF.

This clonotype has at least ten counts. Within a library made for alpha chains, this beta chain is off target, and its count is uninformative. The chain combines TRBV11-2 with TRBJ2-3; TRBD2 matches 10 bases. J was trimmed by 2 bases and V by 3 bases; bases with no gene match: 8. The CDR3 runs 17 residues. Germline-derived CDR1 and CDR2 are SGHAT and FQNNGV. CDR3 loop: CASSFSGRVLSTDTQYF. The CDR3 bases are TGTGCCAGCAGCTTCAGCGGGAGGGTCCTTTCCACAGATACGCAGTATTTT.

This clonotype is judged medium-sized. For a library built for alpha chains, this beta chain is a stray read; little rests on its size. The chain joins TRBV6-5 to TRBJ1-2, with D possibly being TRBD1 (5 bases). Germline V gives CDR1 MNHEY, CDR2 SVGAGI. V lost 0 bases to trimming and J lost 4 bases, with 9 bases between them. The CDR3 contains 14 residues. Here the CDR3 DNA reads TGTGCCAGCAGTTACTCGACAGATCTCTATGGCTACACCTTC. Protein sequence: CASSYSTDLYGYTF.

This clonotype came up many times. With the library built for alpha chains, this beta chain is off target and its frequency is not meaningful. The rearrangement joins TRBV5-1 to TRBJ2-2; D remains unclear. Trimming removed 4 bases from V and 0 bases from J, with 10 bases in between. This CDR3 is built from 15 residues. Germline V gene lookup returns CDR1 SGHRS and CDR2 YFSETQ. The CDR3 region is CASSGPAANTGELFF. CDR3 in DNA: TGCGCCAGCAGCGGTCCGGCCGCGAACACCGGGGAGCTGTTTTTT.

In this sample, this clonotype is medium-sized. This beta chain is a stray read from a library made for alpha chains; its abundance is not meaningful. The CDR3 loop reads CASSLGVLTYEQYF. The CDR3 nucleotides are TGTGCCAGCAGCTTAGGGGTCCTCACCTACGAGCAGTACTTC. The J gene is TRBJ2-7, the V gene TRBV11-1; D uncertain. V lost 1 base, J lost 2 bases, and 9 bases lay in between. CDR3 length: 14 amino acids. Looked up from germline, CDR1 is SGHAT and CDR2 is FQDESV (reference sequence).

This clonotype was counted a few times. A library made for alpha chains picked up this beta chain off target, so its size means little. This chain links TRBV20-1 with TRBJ1-6; 10 nucleotides line up with TRBD1. The germline gives CDR1 DFQATT, CDR2 SNEGSKA (reference sequence). The length of the CDR3 is 16 residues. The V segment lost 2 bases and the J segment 8 bases; nucleotides outside the gene matches: 9. The CDR3: CSARSMTGGWDSPLHF. The DNA for the CDR3 is TGCAGTGCTAGAAGCATGACAGGGGGCTGGGATTCACCCCTCCACTTT.

In this sample, this clonotype turned up many times. For a library built for alpha chains, this beta chain is a stray read; little rests on its size. V and J are TRBV7-2 and TRBJ2-3, with unresolved D. The V end lost 6 bases, the J end lost 1 base, and 8 bases lay between the germline ends. The CDR3 is 13 amino acids. CDR1 SGHTA and CDR2 FQGNSA come from the germline V gene. CDR3 amino acids: CASRVEGTDTQYF. DNA for the CDR3: TGTGCCAGCAGGGTGGAAGGCACAGATACGCAGTATTTT.

This clonotype was counted a few times. One junction end disagrees with the germline gene, perhaps due to a read error. Since the library was made to target alpha chains, this beta chain is a stray read and its abundance is not meaningful. The rearrangement links TRBV5-1 to TRBJ2-3; 7 bases fit TRBD1. Germline values: CDR1 SGHRS, CDR2 YFSETQ. CDR3 length equals 15 residues. CDR3 in amino acids: CASSLGQPNTDTQYF. In nucleotides, the CDR3 is TGTGCCAGCAGCTTGGGACAGCCTAACACAGATACGCAGTATTTT.

In its sample, this clonotype was seen many times. This beta chain is an off-target read within a library intended for alpha chains, so its frequency means little. The rearrangement links TRBV7-2 to TRBJ2-1, with 8 bases lining up with TRBD2. The CDR3 length is 15 residues. Trimming cost V 5 bases and J 4 bases; bases outside gene matches: 7. Germline loops: CDR1 SGHTA, CDR2 FQGNSA. The CDR3 spells CASSPSGSQYNEQFF. The CDR3 DNA follows: TGTGCCAGCAGCCCCAGCGGGAGCCAGTACAATGAGCAGTTCTTC.

This clonotype was found many times. This beta chain is a stray read from a library made for alpha chains; its abundance is not meaningful. V is TRBV4-2 and J is TRBJ2-6; 7 bases align to TRBD2. The CDR3 runs to 20 residues. Unmatched junction bases numbered 14, after V lost 0 bases and J lost 3 bases. Germline CDR1 and CDR2: LGHNA and YNFKEQ. The CDR3 protein is CASSQDRGQGGVFGANVLTF. The CDR3 DNA reads as TGTGCCAGCAGCCAAGATAGGGGTCAGGGAGGGGTTTTTGGGGCCAACGTCCTGACTTTC.

This clonotype has a count of ten or more. This beta chain lies outside the target of a library built for alpha chains; its clone size means little. This sequence joins TRBV2 and TRBJ1-5; TRBD1 aligns across 10 bases. Germline-derived CDR1 and CDR2 are SNHLY and FYNNEI. V was pared by 5 bases and J by 5 bases, with 12 bases of the junction left unmatched. The CDR3 loop spans 17 amino acids. CDR3 amino acids: CASSRGQGSIWDQPQHF. The CDR3 DNA reads TGTGCCAGCAGTAGGGGACAGGGGTCGATCTGGGATCAGCCCCAGCATTTT.

This clonotype was found many times. The library was designed around alpha chains, so this beta chain is a stray read whose abundance carries little weight. The chain employs TRBV2 and TRBJ2-1; D perhaps matches TRBD2 (7 bases). Germline V CDR1 and CDR2: SNHLY, FYNNEI. This CDR3 comprises 14 residues. V lost 7 bases to trimming and J lost 2 bases, with 12 bases between them. CDR3 nucleotides: TGTGCCAGCACAGAGGGGGGGGCCTACAATGAGCAGTTCTTC. It is translated as CASTEGGAYNEQFF.

This clonotype is termed medium-sized. This beta chain represents an off-target read in a library built for alpha chains; its size is of limited meaning. J is TRBJ2-3 and V is TRBV9; D could derive from TRBD1 or TRBD2 (5 bases each). The V and J ends lost 0 bases and 2 bases respectively, with 13 bases between them. CDR1 and CDR2 (germline): SGDLS, YYNGEE. This CDR3 is built from 16 residues. The CDR3 region has the DNA TGTGCCAGCAGCGTAGACGGGGCTGCTTTCACAGATACGCAGTATTTT. As protein: CASSVDGAAFTDTQYF.

This clonotype qualifies as medium-sized. Because this beta chain is a stray read in a library intended to capture alpha chains, its abundance should not be given much weight. This chain uses TRBV4-1 with TRBJ1-4; no clear D. This CDR3 is built from 15 residues. V was trimmed by 1 base and J by 5 bases, leaving 11 bases between them. Germline V gene data show CDR1 as MGHRA and CDR2 as YSYEKL. CDR3 sequence: CASSQAKGGNEKLFF. CDR3 DNA sequence: TGCGCCAGCAGCCAAGCCAAGGGCGGGAATGAAAAACTGTTTTTT.

This clonotype was recorded at least ten times. This beta chain was picked up by a library intended for alpha chains and is off target, so its count carries little meaning. The chain combines TRBV7-2 with TRBJ1-2; the match to TRBD1 covers 9 bases. Germline V CDR1 and CDR2: SGHTA, FQGNSA. The length of the CDR3 is 15 residues. The trim removed 4 bases at V and 4 bases at J, leaving 7 bases unmatched. The CDR3 sequence: CASSSGQGISYGYTF. In nucleotides, the CDR3 is TGTGCCAGCAGCTCGGGACAGGGAATTAGCTATGGCTACACCTTC.

In its sample, this clonotype was seen many times. This beta chain lies outside the target of a library built for alpha chains; its clone size means little. Here the CDR3 reads CASGQYNEQFF. The CDR3 DNA is TGTGCCAGCGGACAGTACAATGAGCAGTTCTTC. V usage is TRBV7-8 and J usage is TRBJ2-1, with D possibly TRBD1 on 6 matching bases. The germline V and J ends were trimmed by 8 bases and 4 bases, with 6 bases remaining between them. The CDR3 has 11 residues. CDR1 and CDR2 (germline): SGHVS, FQNEAQ.